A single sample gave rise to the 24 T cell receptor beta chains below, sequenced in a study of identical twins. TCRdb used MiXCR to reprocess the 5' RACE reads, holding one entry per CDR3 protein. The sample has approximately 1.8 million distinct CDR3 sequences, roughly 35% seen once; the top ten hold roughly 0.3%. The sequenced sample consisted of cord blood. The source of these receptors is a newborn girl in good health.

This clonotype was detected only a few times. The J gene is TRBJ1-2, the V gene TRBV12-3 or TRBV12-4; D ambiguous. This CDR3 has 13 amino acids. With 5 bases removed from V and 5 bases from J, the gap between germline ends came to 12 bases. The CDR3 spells CASSPGSFYGYTF. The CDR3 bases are TGTGCCAGCAGTCCGGGGTCTTTTTATGGCTACACCTTC.

As DNA, the CDR3 is TGTGCCAGCTCACCAGACGCGACAGGCGAGCAGTACTTC. It yields the protein CASSPDATGEQYF. V is TRBV18 and J is TRBJ2-5; weak D call: TRBD1 (6 bases). Judging by the DNA end, TRBJ2-7 fits better; the J call may be wrong. CDR1 is KGHSH and CDR2 is LQKENI in the germline V gene. The CDR3 length is 13 residues.

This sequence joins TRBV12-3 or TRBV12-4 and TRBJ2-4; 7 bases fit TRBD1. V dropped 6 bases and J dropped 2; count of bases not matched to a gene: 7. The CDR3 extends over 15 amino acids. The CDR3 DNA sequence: TGTGCCAGCAGACTCAGACAGGGAACCAAAAACATTCAGTACTTC. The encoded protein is CASRLRQGTKNIQYF.

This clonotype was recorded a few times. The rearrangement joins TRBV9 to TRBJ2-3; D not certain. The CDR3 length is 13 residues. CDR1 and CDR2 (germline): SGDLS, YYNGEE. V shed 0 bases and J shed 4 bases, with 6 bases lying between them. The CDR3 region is CASSVDWADTQYF. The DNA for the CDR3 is TGTGCCAGCAGCGTAGATTGGGCAGATACGCAGTATTTT.

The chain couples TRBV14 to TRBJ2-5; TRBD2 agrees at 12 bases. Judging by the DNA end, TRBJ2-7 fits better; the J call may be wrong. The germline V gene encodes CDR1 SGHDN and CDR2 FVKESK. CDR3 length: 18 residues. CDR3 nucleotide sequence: TGTGCCAGCAGCCAAGGGGCTGGACTAGCGGGGAGTCGTTACGAGCAGTACTTC. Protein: CASSQGAGLAGSRYEQYF.

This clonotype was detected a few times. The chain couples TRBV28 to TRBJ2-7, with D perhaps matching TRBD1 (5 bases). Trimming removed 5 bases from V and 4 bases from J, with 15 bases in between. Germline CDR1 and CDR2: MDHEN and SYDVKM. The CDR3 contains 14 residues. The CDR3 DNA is TGTGCCAGCAGTCCTCCCTTAAAGGGGTACGAGCAGTACTTC. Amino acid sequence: CASSPPLKGYEQYF.

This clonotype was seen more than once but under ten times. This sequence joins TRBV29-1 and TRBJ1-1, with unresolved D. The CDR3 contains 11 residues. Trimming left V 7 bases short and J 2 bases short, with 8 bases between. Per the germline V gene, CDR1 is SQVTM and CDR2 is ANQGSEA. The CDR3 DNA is TGCAGCGCTGCCCACAACACTGAAGCTTTCTTT. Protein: CSAAHNTEAFF.

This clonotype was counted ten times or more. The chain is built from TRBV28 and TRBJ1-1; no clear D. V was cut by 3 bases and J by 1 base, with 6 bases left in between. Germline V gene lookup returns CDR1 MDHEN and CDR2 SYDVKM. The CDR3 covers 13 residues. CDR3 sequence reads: CASSFWQNTEAFF. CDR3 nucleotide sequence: TGTGCCAGCAGTTTTTGGCAGAACACTGAAGCTTTCTTT. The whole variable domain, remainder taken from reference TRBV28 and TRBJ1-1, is DVKVTQSSRYLVKRTGEKVFLECVQDMDHENMFWYRQDPGLGLRLIYFSYDVKMKEKGDIPEGYSVSREKKERFSLILESASTNQTSMYLCASSFWQNTEAFFGQGTRLTVV.

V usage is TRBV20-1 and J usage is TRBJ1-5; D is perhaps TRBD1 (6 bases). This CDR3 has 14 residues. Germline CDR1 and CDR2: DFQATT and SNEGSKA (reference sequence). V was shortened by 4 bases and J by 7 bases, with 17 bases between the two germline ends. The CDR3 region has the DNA TGCAGTGCTACCAAGACAGGCGAGCGCCAGCCCCAGCATTTT. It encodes CSATKTGERQPQHF.

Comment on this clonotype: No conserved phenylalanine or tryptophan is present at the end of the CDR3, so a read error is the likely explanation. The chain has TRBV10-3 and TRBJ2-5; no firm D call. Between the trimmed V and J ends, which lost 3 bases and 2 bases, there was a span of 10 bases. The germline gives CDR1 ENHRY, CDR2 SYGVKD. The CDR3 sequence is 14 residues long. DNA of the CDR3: TGTGCCATCAGTGAATCTAAGGGACAAGAGACCCAGTACTTA. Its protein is CAISESKGQETQYL.

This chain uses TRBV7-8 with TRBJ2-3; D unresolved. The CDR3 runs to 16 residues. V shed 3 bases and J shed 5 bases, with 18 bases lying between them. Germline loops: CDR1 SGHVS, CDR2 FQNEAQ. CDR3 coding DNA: TGTGCCAGCAGCTTTTCTTCCTTGAGGTCCCTAGATACGCAGTATTTT. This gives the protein CASSFSSLRSLDTQYF.

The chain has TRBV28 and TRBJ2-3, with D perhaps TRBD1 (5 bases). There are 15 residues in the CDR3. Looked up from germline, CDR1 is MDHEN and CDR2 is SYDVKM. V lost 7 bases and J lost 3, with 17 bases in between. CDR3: CASKGISPFTDTQYF. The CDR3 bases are TGTGCCAGCAAGGGGATTTCCCCTTTTACAGATACGCAGTATTTT.

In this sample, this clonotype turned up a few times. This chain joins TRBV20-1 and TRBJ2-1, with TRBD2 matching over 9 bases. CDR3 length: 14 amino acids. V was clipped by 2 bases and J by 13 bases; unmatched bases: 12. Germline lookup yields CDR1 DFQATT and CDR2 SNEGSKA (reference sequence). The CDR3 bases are TGCAGTGCTAGAAGGCGGGGGGGCTTGGAGACCCAGTTCTTC. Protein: CSARRRGGLETQFF.

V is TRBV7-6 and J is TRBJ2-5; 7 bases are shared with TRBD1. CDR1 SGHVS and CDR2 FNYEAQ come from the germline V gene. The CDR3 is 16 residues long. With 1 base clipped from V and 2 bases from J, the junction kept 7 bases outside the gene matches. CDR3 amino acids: CASSLVGQGEQETQYF. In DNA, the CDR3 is TGTGCCAGCAGCTTAGTGGGGCAGGGGGAACAAGAGACCCAGTACTTC.

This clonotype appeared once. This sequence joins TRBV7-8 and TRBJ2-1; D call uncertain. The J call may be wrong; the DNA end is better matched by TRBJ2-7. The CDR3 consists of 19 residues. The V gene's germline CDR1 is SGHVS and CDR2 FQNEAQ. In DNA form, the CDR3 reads TGTGCCAGCAGCCATTCTATCAAGAATCAACAGAGCTCCTACAATGAGCAGTACTTC. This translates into CASSHSIKNQQSSYNEQYF.

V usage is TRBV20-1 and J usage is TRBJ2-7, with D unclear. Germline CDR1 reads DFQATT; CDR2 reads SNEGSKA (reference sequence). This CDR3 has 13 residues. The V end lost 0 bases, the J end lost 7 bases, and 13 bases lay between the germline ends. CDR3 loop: CSARDLMWGEQYF. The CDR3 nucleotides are TGCAGTGCTAGAGATCTGATGTGGGGTGAGCAGTACTTC.

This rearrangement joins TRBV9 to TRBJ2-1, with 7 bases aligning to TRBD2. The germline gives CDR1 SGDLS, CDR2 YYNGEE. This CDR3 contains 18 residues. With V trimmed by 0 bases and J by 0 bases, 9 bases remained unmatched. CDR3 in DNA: TGTGCCAGCAGCGTAGTAGGTCTAGCGGCCTACTCCTACAATGAGCAGTTCTTC. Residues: CASSVVGLAAYSYNEQFF.

CDR3 region: CASSLSSVFSGNAQYF. As DNA, the CDR3 is TGTGCCAGCAGTTTATCGTCGGTATTTAGCGGGAATGCGCAGTATTTT. The chain links TRBV27 to TRBJ2-3; TRBD2 aligns across 8 bases. Germline V gives CDR1 MNHEY, CDR2 SMNVEV (reference sequence). V lost 0 bases, J lost 10 bases, and 12 bases stayed unmatched. The CDR3 is made up of 16 amino acids.

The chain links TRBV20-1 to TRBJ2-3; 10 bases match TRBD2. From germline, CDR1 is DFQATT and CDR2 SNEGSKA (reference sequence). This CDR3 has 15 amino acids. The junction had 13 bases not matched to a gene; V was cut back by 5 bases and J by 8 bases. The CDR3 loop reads CSAPVLAGVRRTQYF. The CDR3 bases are TGCAGTGCTCCCGTCCTAGCGGGAGTCCGTCGTACGCAGTATTTT.

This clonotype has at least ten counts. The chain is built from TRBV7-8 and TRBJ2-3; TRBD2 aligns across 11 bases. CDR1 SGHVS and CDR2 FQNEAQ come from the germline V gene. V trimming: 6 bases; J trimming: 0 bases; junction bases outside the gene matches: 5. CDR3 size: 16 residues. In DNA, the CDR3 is TGTGCCAGCAGTCGACTAGCGGGGTCTAGCACAGATACGCAGTATTTT. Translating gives CASSRLAGSSTDTQYF. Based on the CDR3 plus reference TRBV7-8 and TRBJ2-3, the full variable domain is GAGVSQSPRYKVAKRGQDVALRCDPISGHVSLFWYQQALGQGPEFLTYFQNEAQLDKSGLPSDRFFAERPEGSVSTLKIQRTQQEDSAVYLCASSRLAGSSTDTQYFGPGTRLTVL.

As DNA, the CDR3 is TGTGCCAGCAGCCAAGTCGTAGGGGACAGGGTAAATTCACCCCTCCACTTT. This gives the protein CASSQVVGDRVNSPLHF. The chain carries TRBV3-1 and TRBJ1-6, with TRBD1 identical over 9 bases. The trim removed 1 base at V and 7 bases at J, leaving 8 bases unmatched. CDR3 length equals 17 residues. In germline, CDR1 is LGHDT, CDR2 YNNKEL (reference sequence). Using reference TRBV3-1 and TRBJ1-6 for the parts outside the CDR3, the full variable domain is DTAVSQTPKYLVTQMGNDKSIKCEQNLGHDTMYWYKQDSKKFLKIMFSYNNKELIINETVPNRFSPKSPDKAHLNLHINSLELGDSAVYFCASSQVVGDRVNSPLHFGNGTRLTVT.

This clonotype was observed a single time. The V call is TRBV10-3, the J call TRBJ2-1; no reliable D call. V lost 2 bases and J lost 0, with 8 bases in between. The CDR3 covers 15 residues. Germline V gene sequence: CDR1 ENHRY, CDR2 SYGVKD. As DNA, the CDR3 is TGTGCCATCAGTGAGGCGTTAGGCTCCTACAATGAGCAGTTCTTC. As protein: CAISEALGSYNEQFF.

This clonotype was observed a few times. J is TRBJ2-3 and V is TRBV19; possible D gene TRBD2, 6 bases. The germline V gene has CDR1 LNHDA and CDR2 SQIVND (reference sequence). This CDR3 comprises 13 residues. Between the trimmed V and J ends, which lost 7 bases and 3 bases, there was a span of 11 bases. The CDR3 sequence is CASTGTGTDTQYF. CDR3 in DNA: TGTGCCAGTACAGGGACTGGGACAGATACGCAGTATTTT.

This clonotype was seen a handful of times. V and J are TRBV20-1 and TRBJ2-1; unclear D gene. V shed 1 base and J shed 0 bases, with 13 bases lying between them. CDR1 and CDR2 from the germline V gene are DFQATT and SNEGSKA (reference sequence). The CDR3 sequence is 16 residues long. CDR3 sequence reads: CSARGLQASSYNEQFF. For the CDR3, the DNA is TGCAGTGCTAGAGGGTTGCAGGCGAGCTCCTACAATGAGCAGTTCTTC.